The 13 T cell receptor beta chains listed next were all sequenced from one sample in a study of blood T cell repertoires in COVID-19. Sequencing used immunoSEQ multiplex PCR; TCRdb keeps in-frame clones, though not all of them. This table has 50,000 to 75,000 clones, 80% appearing once. Sequences were obtained from peripheral blood. The receptors were gathered from a man aged 55 to 70 with acute or convalescent COVID-19.

The chain uses TRBV5-1 and TRBJ2-3; D might be TRBD2 (6 bases). This CDR3 region has 15 residues. V was pared by 3 bases and J by 1 base, with 12 bases between. Germline CDR1 is SGHRS and CDR2 is YFSETQ. This CDR3 is CASSSLRGGTDTQYF. The DNA of the CDR3 is TGCGCCAGCAGCTCCTTGCGGGGAGGCACAGATACGCAGTATTTT.

J is TRBJ1-6 and V is TRBV30, with 7 bases that match TRBD1. The CDR3 is 15 residues long. V gave up 3 bases and J gave up 10 bases; unmatched junction bases: 12. Germline V gene lookup returns CDR1 GTSNPN and CDR2 SVGIG (reference sequence). The CDR3 DNA sequence: TGTGCCTGGAGCCCAGGGGGTTGGGATAGCTCACCCCTCCACTTT. Translated, it gives CAWSPGGWDSSPLHF.

J is TRBJ1-6 and V is TRBV9; weak D call: TRBD1 (5 bases). The CDR3 loop spans 14 amino acids. Looked up from germline, CDR1 is SGDLS and CDR2 is YYNGEE. Trimming removed 4 bases from V and 4 bases from J, with 9 bases in between. The CDR3 DNA is TGTGCCAGCAGCCCCGGACAATATAATTCACCCCTCCACTTT. This translates into CASSPGQYNSPLHF.

This clone was seen a few times. V is TRBV6-6 and J is TRBJ2-2, with a tentative D call TRBD2 (7 bases). This CDR3 is 16 amino acids long. The germline CDR1 and CDR2 sequences are MNHNY and SVGAGI (reference sequence). V lost 2 bases to trimming and J lost 5 bases, with 15 bases between them. CDR3 in amino acids: CASSYGGGGRTGELFF. In DNA, the CDR3 is TGTGCCAGCAGTTACGGCGGGGGCGGCCGGACCGGGGAGCTGTTTTTT.

The chain is built from TRBV14 and TRBJ2-5, with D possibly matching TRBD2 (6 bases). V was cut by 1 base and J by 4 bases, with 16 bases left in between. The V gene's germline CDR1 is SGHDN and CDR2 FVKESK. The CDR3 runs 16 residues. CDR3 sequence reads: CASSQGLGGIGETQYF. The CDR3 nucleotides are TGTGCCAGCAGCCAAGGACTGGGGGGAATCGGAGAGACCCAGTACTTC.

The chain joins TRBV6-1 to TRBJ2-2; TRBD2 aligns across 7 bases. Germline V gene sequence: CDR1 MNHNS, CDR2 SASEGT. CDR3 length equals 15 residues. The trim removed 4 bases at V and 3 bases at J, leaving 5 bases unmatched. The CDR3 is CASSVASGDTGELFF. The CDR3 nucleotides read TGTGCCAGCAGTGTAGCTAGCGGCGACACCGGGGAGCTGTTTTTT.

The V gene is TRBV9, the J gene TRBJ1-3, with D maybe TRBD1 (5 bases). The length of the CDR3 is 17 residues. V lost 4 bases and J 4 bases, leaving 21 bases between the germline ends. Per germline, CDR1 SGDLS and CDR2 YYNGEE. CDR3 in amino acids: CASSPSGTSYSGNTIYF. The CDR3 region has the DNA TGTGCCAGCAGCCCCTCGGGGACTTCTTACAGCGGAAACACCATATATTTT.

The rearrangement joins TRBV30 to TRBJ2-1, with 16 bases lining up with TRBD2. This CDR3 has 15 residues. Per the germline V gene, CDR1 is GTSNPN and CDR2 is SVGIG (reference sequence). With 4 bases clipped from V and 9 bases from J, the junction kept 6 bases outside the gene matches. The CDR3 sequence is CAWTTGTSGGGEQFF. The CDR3 nucleotides read TGTGCCTGGACTACCGGGACTAGCGGGGGGGGTGAGCAGTTCTTC.

Only a few counts were recorded for this clone. CDR3 loop: CASSQRGTGSTDTQYF. The CDR3 DNA is TGCGCCAGCAGCCAGAGGGGGACAGGAAGCACAGATACGCAGTATTTT. V usage is TRBV4-1 and J usage is TRBJ2-3, with 8 bases lining up with TRBD1. Germline V gene sequence: CDR1 MGHRA, CDR2 YSYEKL. With 3 bases clipped from V and 0 bases from J, the junction kept 5 bases outside the gene matches. This CDR3 comprises 16 residues.

This clone came up once. The CDR3 nucleotides are TGTGCCAGCAGCCAGGGGACGGGGGGGGCCGCTACGCAGTATTTT. Residues: CASSQGTGGAATQYF. The chain combines TRBV3-1 (or the pseudogene TRBV3-2) with TRBJ2-3; 8 bases agree with TRBD2. The J segment lost 8 bases and the V segment lost 3 bases, leaving 10 bases of the junction unmatched. CDR1 is LGHDT and CDR2 is YNNKEL in the germline V gene (reference sequence). The CDR3 sequence is 15 residues long.

The gene calls are TRBV27 and TRBJ1-6; D perhaps matches TRBD1 (5 bases). CDR1 MNHEY and CDR2 SMNVEV come from the germline V gene (reference sequence). Trimming removed 1 base from V and 3 bases from J, with 13 bases in between. This CDR3 has 17 amino acids. This CDR3 is CASSLWSTGDYNSPLHF. The CDR3 nucleotides read TGTGCCAGCAGTTTATGGTCCACAGGTGACTATAATTCACCCCTCCACTTT.

The genes are TRBV5-8 and TRBJ2-3, with 9 bases aligning to TRBD1. Trimming cost V 0 bases and J 4 bases; bases outside gene matches: 3. From germline, CDR1 is SGHTS and CDR2 YDEGEE. CDR3 length: 15 residues. The CDR3 DNA follows: TGTGCCAGCAGCTTGGGGGACAGGGTGTCAGATACGCAGTATTTT. Residues: CASSLGDRVSDTQYF. Using reference TRBV5-8 and TRBJ2-3 for the parts outside the CDR3, the full variable domain is EAGVTQSPTHLIKTRGQQATLRCSPISGHTSVYWYQQALGLGLQFLLWYDEGEERNRGNFPPRFSGRQFPNYSSELNVNALELEDSALYLCASSLGDRVSDTQYFGPGTRLTVL.

This clone was detected a few times. The chain carries TRBV5-1 and TRBJ1-2; 7 bases match TRBD1. Germline V gives CDR1 SGHRS, CDR2 YFSETQ. V trimming: 5 bases; J trimming: 4 bases; junction bases outside the gene matches: 5. The CDR3 extends over 13 amino acids. The CDR3 DNA reads TGCGCCAGCAGTCCCGCAGGGGGCTATGGCTACACCTTC. Residues: CASSPAGGYGYTF.